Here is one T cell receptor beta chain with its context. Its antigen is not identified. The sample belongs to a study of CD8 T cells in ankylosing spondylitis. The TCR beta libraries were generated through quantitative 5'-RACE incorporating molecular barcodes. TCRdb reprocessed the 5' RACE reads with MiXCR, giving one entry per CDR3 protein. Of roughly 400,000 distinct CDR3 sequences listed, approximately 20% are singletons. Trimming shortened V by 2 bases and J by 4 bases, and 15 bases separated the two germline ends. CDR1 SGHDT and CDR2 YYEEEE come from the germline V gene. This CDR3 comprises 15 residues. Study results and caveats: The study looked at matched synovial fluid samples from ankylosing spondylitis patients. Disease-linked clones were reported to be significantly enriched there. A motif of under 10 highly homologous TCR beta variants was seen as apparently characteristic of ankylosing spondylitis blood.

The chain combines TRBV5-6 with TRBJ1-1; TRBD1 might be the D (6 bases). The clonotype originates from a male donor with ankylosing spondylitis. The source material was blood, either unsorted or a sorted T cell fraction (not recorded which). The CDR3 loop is CASSLVGQTVTEAFF. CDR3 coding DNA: TGTGCCAGCAGCTTAGTCGGACAGACGGTCACTGAAGCTTTCTTT.